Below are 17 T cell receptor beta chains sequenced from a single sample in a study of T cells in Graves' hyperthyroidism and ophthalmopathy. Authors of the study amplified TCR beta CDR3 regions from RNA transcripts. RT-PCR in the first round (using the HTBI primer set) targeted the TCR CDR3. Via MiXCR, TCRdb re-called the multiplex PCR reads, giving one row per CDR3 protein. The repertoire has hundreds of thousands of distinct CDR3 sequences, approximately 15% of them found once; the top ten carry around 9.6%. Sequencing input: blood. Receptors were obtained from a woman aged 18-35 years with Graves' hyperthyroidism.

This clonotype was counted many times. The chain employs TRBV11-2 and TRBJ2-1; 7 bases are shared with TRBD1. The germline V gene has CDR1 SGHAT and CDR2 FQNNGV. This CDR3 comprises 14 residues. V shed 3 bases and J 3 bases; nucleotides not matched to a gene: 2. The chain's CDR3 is CASSFRDSYNEQFF. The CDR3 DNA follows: TGTGCCAGCAGCTTCCGGGACAGCTACAATGAGCAGTTCTTC.

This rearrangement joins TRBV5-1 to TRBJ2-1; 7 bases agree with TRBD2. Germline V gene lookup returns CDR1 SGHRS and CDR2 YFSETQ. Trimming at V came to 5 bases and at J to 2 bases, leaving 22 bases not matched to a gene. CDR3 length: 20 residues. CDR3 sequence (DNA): TGCGCCAGCAGAAAATATGCGGGGGATAGCGCGACCGGAACCTACAATGAGCAGTTCTTC. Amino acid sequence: CASRKYAGDSATGTYNEQFF.

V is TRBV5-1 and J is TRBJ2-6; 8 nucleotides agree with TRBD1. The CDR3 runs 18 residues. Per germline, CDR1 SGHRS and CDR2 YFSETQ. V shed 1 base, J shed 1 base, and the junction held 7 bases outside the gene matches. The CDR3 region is CASSLSGQAASGANVLTF. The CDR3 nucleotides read TGCGCCAGCAGCTTGTCGGGACAGGCCGCATCTGGGGCCAACGTCCTGACTTTC.

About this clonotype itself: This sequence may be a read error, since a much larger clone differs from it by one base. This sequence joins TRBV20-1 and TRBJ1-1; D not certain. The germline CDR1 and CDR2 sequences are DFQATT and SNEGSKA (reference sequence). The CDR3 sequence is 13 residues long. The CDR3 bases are TGCAGAACCGTAGTAGGGTCGAACACTGAAGCTCTCTTT. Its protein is CRTVVGSNTEALF.

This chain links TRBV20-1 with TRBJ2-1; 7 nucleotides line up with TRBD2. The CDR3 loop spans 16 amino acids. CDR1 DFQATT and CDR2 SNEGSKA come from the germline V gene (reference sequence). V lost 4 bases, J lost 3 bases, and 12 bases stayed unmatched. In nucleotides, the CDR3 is TGCAGTGCTAAAACCACCCTAGCGGAGTACTACAATGAGCAGTTCTTC. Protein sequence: CSAKTTLAEYYNEQFF.

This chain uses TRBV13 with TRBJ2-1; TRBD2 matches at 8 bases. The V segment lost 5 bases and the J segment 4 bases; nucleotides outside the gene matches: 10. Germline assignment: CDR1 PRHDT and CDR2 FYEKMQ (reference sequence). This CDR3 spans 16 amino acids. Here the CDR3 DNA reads TGTGCCAGCAGCGGCCAGGGTAGCGGGAATTACAATGAGCAGTTCTTC. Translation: CASSGQGSGNYNEQFF.

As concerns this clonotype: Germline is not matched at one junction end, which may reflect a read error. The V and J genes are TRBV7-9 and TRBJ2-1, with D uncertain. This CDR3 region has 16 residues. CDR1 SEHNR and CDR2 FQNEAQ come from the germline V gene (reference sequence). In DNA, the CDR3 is TGTGCCAGCAGCTTAACGATGTGGCGCTCCTACAATGAGCAGTCCTTC. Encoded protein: CASSLTMWRSYNEQSF.

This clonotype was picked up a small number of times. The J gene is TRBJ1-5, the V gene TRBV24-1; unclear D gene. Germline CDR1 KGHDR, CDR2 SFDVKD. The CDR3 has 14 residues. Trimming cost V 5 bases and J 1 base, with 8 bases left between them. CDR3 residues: CATSGLDSNQPQHF. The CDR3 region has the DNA TGTGCCACCAGTGGCCTAGACAGCAATCAGCCCCAGCATTTT.

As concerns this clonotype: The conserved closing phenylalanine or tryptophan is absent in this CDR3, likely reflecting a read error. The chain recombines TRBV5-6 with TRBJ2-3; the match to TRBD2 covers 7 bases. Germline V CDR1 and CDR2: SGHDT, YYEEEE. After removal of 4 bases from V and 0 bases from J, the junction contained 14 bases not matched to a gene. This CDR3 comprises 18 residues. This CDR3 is CASSGRSKGTTSTDTQYS. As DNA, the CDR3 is TGTGCCAGCAGCGGGAGGTCCAAGGGGACTACTAGCACAGATACGCAGTATTCT.

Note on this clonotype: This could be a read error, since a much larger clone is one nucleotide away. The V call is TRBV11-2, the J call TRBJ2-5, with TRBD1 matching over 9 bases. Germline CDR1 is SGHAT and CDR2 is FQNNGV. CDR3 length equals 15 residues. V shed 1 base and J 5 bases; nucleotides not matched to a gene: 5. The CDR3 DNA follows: TGTGCCAGCAGCTTAGTTACAGGGGGCCCGGAGACCCAGTACTTC. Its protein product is CASSLVTGGPETQYF.

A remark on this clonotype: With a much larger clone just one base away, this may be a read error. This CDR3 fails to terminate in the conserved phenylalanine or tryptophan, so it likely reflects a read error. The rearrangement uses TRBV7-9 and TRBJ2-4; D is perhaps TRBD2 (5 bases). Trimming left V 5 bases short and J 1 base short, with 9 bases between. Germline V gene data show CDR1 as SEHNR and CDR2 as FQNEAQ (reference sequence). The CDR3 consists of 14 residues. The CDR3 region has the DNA TGTGCCAGCAGCGGGTGGGAGGCCAAAAACATTCAGTACGTC. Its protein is CASSGWEAKNIQYV.

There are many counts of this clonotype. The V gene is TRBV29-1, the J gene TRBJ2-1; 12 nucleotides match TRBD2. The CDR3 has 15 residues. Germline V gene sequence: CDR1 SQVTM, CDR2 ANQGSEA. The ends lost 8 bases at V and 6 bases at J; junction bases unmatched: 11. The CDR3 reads CSTSPLAGGPNEQFF. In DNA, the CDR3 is TGCAGCACGTCCCCCCTAGCGGGAGGGCCCAATGAGCAGTTCTTC.

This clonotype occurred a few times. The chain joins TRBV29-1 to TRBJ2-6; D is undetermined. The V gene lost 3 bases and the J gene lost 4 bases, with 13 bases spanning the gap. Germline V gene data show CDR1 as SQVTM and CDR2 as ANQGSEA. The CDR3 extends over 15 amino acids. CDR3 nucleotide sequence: TGCAGCGTTGAGGTCTTTGGACCGGGGGCCAACGTCCTGACTTTC. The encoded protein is CSVEVFGPGANVLTF.

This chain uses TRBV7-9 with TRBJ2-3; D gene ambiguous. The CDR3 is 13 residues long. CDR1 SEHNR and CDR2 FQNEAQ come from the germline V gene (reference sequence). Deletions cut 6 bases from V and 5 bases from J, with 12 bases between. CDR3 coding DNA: TGTGCCAGCAGACCCACGGTCCTAGATACGCAGTATTTT. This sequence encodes CASRPTVLDTQYF. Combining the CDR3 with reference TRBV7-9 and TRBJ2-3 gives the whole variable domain DTGVSQNPRHKITKRGQNVTFRCDPISEHNRLYWYRQTLGQGPEFLTYFQNEAQLEKSRLLSDRFSAERPKGSFSTLEIQRTEQGDSAMYLCASRPTVLDTQYFGPGTRLTVL.

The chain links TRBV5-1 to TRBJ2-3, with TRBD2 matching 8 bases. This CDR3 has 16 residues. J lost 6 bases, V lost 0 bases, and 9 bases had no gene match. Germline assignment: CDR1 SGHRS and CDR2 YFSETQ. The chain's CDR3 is CASSLGRSGSRDTQYF. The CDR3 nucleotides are TGCGCCAGCAGCTTGGGCCGGAGCGGGAGTAGGGATACGCAGTATTTT.

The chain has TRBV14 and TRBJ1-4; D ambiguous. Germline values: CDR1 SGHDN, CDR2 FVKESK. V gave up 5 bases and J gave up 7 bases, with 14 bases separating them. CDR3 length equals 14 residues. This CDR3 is CASSSHGGIEKLFF. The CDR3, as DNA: TGTGCCAGCAGCTCACACGGAGGGATTGAAAAACTGTTTTTT.

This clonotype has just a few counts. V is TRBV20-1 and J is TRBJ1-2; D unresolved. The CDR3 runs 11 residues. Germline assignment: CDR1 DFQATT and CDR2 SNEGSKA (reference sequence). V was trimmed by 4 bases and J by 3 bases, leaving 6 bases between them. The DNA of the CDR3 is TGCAGTGCTACAGGCGACTATGGCTACACCTTC. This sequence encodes CSATGDYGYTF.